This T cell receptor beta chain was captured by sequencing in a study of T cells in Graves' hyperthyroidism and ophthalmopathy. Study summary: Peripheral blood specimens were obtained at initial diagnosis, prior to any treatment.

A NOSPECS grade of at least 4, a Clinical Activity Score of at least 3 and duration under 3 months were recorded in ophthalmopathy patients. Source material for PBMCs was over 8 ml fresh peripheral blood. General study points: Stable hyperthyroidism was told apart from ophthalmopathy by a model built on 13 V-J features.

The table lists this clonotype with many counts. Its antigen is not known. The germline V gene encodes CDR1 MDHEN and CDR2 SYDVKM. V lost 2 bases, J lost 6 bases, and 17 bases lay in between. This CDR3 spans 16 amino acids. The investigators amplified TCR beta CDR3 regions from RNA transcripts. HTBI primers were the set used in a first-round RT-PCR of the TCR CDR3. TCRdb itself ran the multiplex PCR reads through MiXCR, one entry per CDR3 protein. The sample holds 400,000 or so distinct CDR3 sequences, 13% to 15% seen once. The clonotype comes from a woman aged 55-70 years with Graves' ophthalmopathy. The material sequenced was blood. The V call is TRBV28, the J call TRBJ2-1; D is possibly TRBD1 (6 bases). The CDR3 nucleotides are TGTGCCAGCAGTTTAAGCGAGGGGGAGTCCCCCAATGAGCAGTTCTTC. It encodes CASSLSEGESPNEQFF.